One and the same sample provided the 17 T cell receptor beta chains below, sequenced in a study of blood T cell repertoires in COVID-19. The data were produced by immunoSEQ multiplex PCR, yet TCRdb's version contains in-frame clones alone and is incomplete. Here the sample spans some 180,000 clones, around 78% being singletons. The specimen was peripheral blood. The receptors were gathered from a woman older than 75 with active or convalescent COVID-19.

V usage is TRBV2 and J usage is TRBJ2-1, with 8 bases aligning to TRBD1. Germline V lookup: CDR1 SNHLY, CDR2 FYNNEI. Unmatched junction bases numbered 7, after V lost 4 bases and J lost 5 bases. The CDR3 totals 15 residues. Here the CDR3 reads CASSADRANNNEQFF. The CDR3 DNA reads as TGTGCCAGCAGTGCGGACAGGGCCAACAACAATGAGCAGTTCTTC.

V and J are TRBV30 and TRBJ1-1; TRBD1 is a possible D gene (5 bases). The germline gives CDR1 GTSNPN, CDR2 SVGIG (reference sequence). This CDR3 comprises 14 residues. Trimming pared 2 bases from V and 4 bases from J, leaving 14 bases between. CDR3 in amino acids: CAWSKGQGRTEAFF. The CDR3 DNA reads TGTGCCTGGAGTAAGGGGCAGGGTCGCACTGAAGCTTTCTTT.

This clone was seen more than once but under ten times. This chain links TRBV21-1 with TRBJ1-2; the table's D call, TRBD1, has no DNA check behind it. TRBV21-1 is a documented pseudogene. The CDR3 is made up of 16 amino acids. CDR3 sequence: CASSKGRDKGNYGYTF. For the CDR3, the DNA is TGTGCCAGCAGCAAAGGAAGGGACAAAGGTAACTATGGCTACACCTTC.

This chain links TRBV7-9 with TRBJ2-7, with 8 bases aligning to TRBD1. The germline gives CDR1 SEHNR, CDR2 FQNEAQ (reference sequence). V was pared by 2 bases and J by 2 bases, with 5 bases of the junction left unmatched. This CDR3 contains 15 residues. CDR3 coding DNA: TGTGCCAGCAGCTTATCAGGGGGCTACGCCTACGAGCAGTACTTC. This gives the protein CASSLSGGYAYEQYF.

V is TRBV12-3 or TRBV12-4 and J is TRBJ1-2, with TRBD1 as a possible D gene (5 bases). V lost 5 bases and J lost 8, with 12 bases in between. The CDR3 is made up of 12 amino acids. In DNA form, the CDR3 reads TGTGCCAGCAGTCTGCGACAGAAAGGCTACACCTTC. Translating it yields CASSLRQKGYTF.

CDR3 region: CASSQYTEAFF. CDR3 nucleotide sequence: TGTGCCAGCAGTCAGTACACTGAAGCTTTCTTT. The gene calls are TRBV6-5 and TRBJ1-1; D call uncertain. Germline CDR1 is MNHEY and CDR2 is SVGAGI. This CDR3 has 11 residues. V was clipped by 5 bases and J by 3 bases, with 4 bases between them.

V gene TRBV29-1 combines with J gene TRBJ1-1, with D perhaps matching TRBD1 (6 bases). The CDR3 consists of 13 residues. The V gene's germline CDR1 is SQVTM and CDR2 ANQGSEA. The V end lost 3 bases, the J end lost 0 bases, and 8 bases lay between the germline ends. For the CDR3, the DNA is TGCAGCGTTGAGAGGGGGTTGAACACTGAAGCTTTCTTT. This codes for CSVERGLNTEAFF.

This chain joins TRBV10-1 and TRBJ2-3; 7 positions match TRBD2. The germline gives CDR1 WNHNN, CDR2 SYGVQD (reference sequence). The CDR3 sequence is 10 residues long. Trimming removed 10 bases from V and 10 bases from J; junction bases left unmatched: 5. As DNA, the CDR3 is TGCGCCACCCCTAGCGGCCCGCAGTATTTT. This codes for CATPSGPQYF.

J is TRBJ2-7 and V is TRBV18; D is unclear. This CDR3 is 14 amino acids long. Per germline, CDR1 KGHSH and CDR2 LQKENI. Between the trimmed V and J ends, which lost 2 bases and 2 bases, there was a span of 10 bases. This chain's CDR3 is CASSPAAEAYEQYF. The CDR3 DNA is TGTGCCAGCTCACCAGCGGCTGAAGCCTACGAGCAGTACTTC.

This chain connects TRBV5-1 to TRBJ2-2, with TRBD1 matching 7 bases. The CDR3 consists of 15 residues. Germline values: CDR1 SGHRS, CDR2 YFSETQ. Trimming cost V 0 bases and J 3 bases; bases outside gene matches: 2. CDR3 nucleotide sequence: TGCGCCAGCAGCTTGGGGACAGGAGACACCGGGGAGCTGTTTTTT. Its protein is CASSLGTGDTGELFF. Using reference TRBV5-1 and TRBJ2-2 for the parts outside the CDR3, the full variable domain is KAGVTQTPRYLIKTRGQQVTLSCSPISGHRSVSWYQQTPGQGLQFLFEYFSETQRNKGNFPGRFSGRQFSNSRSEMNVSTLELGDSALYLCASSLGTGDTGELFFGEGSRLTVL.

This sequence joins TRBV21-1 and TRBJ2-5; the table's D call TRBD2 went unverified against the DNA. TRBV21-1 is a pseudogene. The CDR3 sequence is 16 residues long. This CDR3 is CASTGLAGDNQETQYF. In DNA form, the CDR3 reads TGTGCCAGCACCGGACTAGCGGGGGACAACCAAGAGACCCAGTACTTC.

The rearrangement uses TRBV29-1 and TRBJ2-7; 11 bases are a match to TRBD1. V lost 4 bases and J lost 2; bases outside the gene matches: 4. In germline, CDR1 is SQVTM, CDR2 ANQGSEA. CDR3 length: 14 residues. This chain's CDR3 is CSVARTGGTYEQYF. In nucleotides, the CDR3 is TGCAGCGTTGCTCGGACAGGGGGCACCTACGAGCAGTACTTC.

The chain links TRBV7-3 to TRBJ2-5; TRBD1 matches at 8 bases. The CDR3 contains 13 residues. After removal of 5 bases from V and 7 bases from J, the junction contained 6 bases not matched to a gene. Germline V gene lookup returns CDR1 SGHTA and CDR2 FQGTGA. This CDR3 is CASSPGQGATQYF. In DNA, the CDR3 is TGTGCCAGCAGCCCCGGACAGGGAGCGACCCAGTACTTC.

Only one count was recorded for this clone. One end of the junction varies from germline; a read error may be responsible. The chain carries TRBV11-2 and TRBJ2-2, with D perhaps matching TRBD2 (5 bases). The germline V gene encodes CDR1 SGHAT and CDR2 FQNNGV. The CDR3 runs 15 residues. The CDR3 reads CASSLELGLGGELFF. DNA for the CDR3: TGTGCCAGCAGCCTAGAATTAGGACTGGGAGGGGAGCTGTTTTTT.

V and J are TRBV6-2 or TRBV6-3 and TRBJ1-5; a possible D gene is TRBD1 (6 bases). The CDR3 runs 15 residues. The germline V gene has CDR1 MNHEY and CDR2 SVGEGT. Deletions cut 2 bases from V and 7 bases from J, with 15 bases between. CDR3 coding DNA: TGTGCCAGCAGTTACAGGGCGGGGGCATGGCAGCCCCAGCATTTT. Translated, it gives CASSYRAGAWQPQHF.

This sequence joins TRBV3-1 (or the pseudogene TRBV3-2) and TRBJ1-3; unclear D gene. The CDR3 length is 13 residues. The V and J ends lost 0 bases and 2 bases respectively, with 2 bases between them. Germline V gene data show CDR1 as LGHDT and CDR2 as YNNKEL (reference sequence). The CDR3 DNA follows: TGTGCCAGCAGCCAAGACACTGGAAACACCATATATTTT. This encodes CASSQDTGNTIYF.

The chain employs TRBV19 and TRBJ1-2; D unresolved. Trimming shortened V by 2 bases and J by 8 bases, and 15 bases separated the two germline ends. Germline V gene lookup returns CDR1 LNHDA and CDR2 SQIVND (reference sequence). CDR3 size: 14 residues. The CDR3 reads CASSIRGRTNGYTF. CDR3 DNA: TGTGCCAGTAGTATACGTGGGAGAACAAACGGCTACACCTTC.